These 5 T cell receptor beta chains came from one sample sequenced in a study of cytomegalovirus exposure and HLA in healthy donors. The PCR was carried out with 60 Vbeta primers and 13 Jbeta primers. Sequencing was performed with immunoSEQ multiplex PCR; in TCRdb, only in-frame clones are kept and a portion is missing. The sample has about 160,000 clones; around 88% are singletons. Specimen: PBMCs. Receptor source: a woman between 18 and 29 years old in good health and CMV-seronegative.

This chain uses TRBV19 with TRBJ1-2; 8 bases map to TRBD1. The germline CDR1 and CDR2 sequences are LNHDA and SQIVND (reference sequence). The CDR3 is 13 residues long. J lost 6 bases, V lost 5 bases, and 5 bases had no gene match. The chain's CDR3 is CASSPGQGNGYTF. CDR3 DNA: TGTGCCAGTAGTCCTGGACAGGGAAATGGCTACACCTTC. The full variable domain, in which reference TRBV19 and TRBJ1-2 provide the parts outside the CDR3, is DGGITQSPKYLFRKEGQNVTLSCEQNLNHDAMYWYRQDPGQGLRLIYYSQIVNDFQKGDIAEGYSVSREKKESFPLTVTSAQKNPTAFYLCASSPGQGNGYTFGSGTRLTVV.

This clone is a singleton in its sample. The chain combines TRBV27 with TRBJ2-3; D might be TRBD2 (6 bases). The germline V gene has CDR1 MNHEY and CDR2 SMNVEV (reference sequence). CDR3 length equals 16 residues. The V end lost 2 bases, the J end lost 0 bases, and 12 bases lay between the germline ends. The CDR3 spells CASSLMGGTSTDTQYF. DNA for the CDR3: TGTGCCAGCAGTTTAATGGGAGGCACTAGCACAGATACGCAGTATTTT.

The chain joins TRBV6-1 to TRBJ1-2; 9 bases agree with TRBD1. CDR1 is MNHNS and CDR2 is SASEGT in the germline V gene. CDR3 length: 13 amino acids. V shed 6 bases and J 10 bases; nucleotides not matched to a gene: 9. CDR3 coding DNA: TGTGCCAGCAGACCTCCGGGACAGGGCGTCTACACCTTC. It encodes CASRPPGQGVYTF.

V usage is TRBV29-1 and J usage is TRBJ2-7, with TRBD1 matching over 8 bases. CDR3 length: 13 residues. In germline, CDR1 is SQVTM, CDR2 ANQGSEA. V was clipped by 7 bases and J by 3 bases; unmatched bases: 8. The CDR3 region is CSAGQGGNYEQYF. CDR3 in DNA: TGCAGCGCAGGACAGGGTGGAAACTACGAGCAGTACTTC.

J is TRBJ2-1 and V is TRBV27; TRBD1 matches 9 bases. Germline V gene lookup returns CDR1 MNHEY and CDR2 SMNVEV (reference sequence). With 6 bases clipped from V and 4 bases from J, the junction kept 7 bases outside the gene matches. The length of the CDR3 is 15 residues. The CDR3, as DNA: TGTGCCAGCAGGATGGGGACAGGGTCTTACAATGAGCAGTTCTTC. Translated, it gives CASRMGTGSYNEQFF.